This entry lists 30 T cell receptor beta chains sequenced from one sample in a study of CD8 T cells in Susac syndrome. The RNA input was roughly 0.5 to 1 ug, and it was reverse transcribed with random hexamers. In TCRdb, the immunoSEQ multiplex PCR reads were re-called with MiXCR into one record per CDR3 protein. The data hold 150,000 to 200,000 distinct CDR3 sequences, with about 95% observed a single time. Sample: CD8+ T cells from PBMCs. These receptors were collected from a human donor with multiple sclerosis.

The chain joins TRBV23-1 to TRBJ2-1, with 8 positions matching TRBD2. TRBV23-1 is known as an ORF, though its function is uncertain. The CDR3 consists of 19 residues. After removal of 3 bases from V and 0 bases from J, the junction contained 13 bases not matched to a gene. Written as DNA, the CDR3 is TGCGCCAGCAGTCACGACAGCCAACTAGCGGAAAGCTCCTACAATGAGCAGTTCTTC. As protein: CASSHDSQLAESSYNEQFF.

The chain employs TRBV19 and TRBJ1-1, with D possibly matching TRBD1 (5 bases). V was cut by 10 bases and J by 4 bases, with 22 bases left in between. The V gene's germline CDR1 is LNHDA and CDR2 SQIVND (reference sequence). This CDR3 is built from 15 residues. Here the CDR3 reads CATALGSTGFTEAFF. The DNA for the CDR3 is TGTGCCACCGCCCTGGGGTCTACAGGTTTCACTGAAGCTTTCTTT.

This sequence joins TRBV2 and TRBJ1-2, with D perhaps TRBD1 (5 bases). Trimming shortened V by 5 bases and J by 6 bases, and 22 bases separated the two germline ends. CDR1 is SNHLY, CDR2 FYNNEI, per germline. The length of the CDR3 is 16 residues. For the CDR3, the DNA is TGTGCCAGCAGTCTCCTCGGGGGGTCCCCGGCAGATGGCTACACCTTC. Residues: CASSLLGGSPADGYTF.

The CDR3 spells CASSQDSSSGYNEQFF. CDR3 sequence (DNA): TGTGCCAGCAGCCAAGATTCGTCTAGCGGCTACAATGAGCAGTTCTTC. This sequence joins TRBV4-2 and TRBJ2-1; 7 nucleotides align to TRBD2. Germline V lookup: CDR1 LGHNA, CDR2 YNFKEQ. The V gene end was trimmed by 0 bases and the J gene end by 3 bases; junction bases not matched to a gene: 5. This CDR3 contains 16 residues.

The V and J genes are TRBV7-9 and TRBJ2-4; D not certain. The V end was cut by 1 base, the J end by 8 bases, with 9 bases between. The germline CDR1 and CDR2 sequences are SEHNR and FQNEAQ (reference sequence). CDR3 size: 13 residues. CDR3: CASSLEIGDIQYF. CDR3 in DNA: TGTGCCAGCAGCTTAGAGATAGGAGACATTCAGTACTTC.

This chain joins TRBV28 and TRBJ1-3, with a weak D call TRBD1 (5 bases). CDR1 is MDHEN, CDR2 SYDVKM, per germline. CDR3 length: 14 amino acids. Trimming removed 3 bases from V and 3 bases from J, with 9 bases in between. The CDR3 sequence: CASSFDSYGNTIYF. The CDR3, as DNA: TGTGCCAGCAGTTTTGACAGCTATGGAAACACCATATATTTT.

The rearrangement links TRBV27 to TRBJ2-7, with 11 positions matching TRBD2. The CDR3 consists of 16 residues. Germline V CDR1 and CDR2: MNHEY, SMNVEV (reference sequence). With 5 bases clipped from V and 3 bases from J, the junction kept 9 bases outside the gene matches. The CDR3 coding sequence is TGTGCCAGCAGTCACCTCCGTAGCGGGAGGGACTACGAGCAGTACTTC. Its translation: CASSHLRSGRDYEQYF.

This chain joins TRBV6-6 and TRBJ1-5; no firm D call. The CDR3 is 12 residues long. V lost 5 bases, J lost 10 bases, and 12 bases lay in between. From germline, CDR1 is MNHNY and CDR2 SVGAGI (reference sequence). CDR3 region: CASSAVGPPQHF. The CDR3 DNA reads TGTGCCAGCAGTGCAGTAGGGCCACCCCAGCATTTT.

CDR3 sequence: CASSQGPYGYTF. The CDR3 DNA follows: TGCGCCAGCAGCCAAGGTCCCTATGGCTACACCTTC. V and J are TRBV4-1 and TRBJ1-2; D is unresolved. Deletions cut 1 base from V and 4 bases from J, with 4 bases between. Germline V gene sequence: CDR1 MGHRA, CDR2 YSYEKL. CDR3 length: 12 residues.

J is TRBJ2-3 and V is TRBV6-5, with TRBD2 matching over 7 bases. This CDR3 region has 15 residues. Germline lookup yields CDR1 MNHEY and CDR2 SVGAGI. V lost 2 bases to trimming and J lost 4 bases; unmatched junction nucleotides: 6. CDR3 nucleotide sequence: TGTGCCAGCAGTTACACCACTAGCGTACCAGATACGCAGTATTTT. Protein: CASSYTTSVPDTQYF.

The rearrangement links TRBV20-1 to TRBJ2-7; D unclear. Trimming shortened V by 7 bases and J by 0 bases, and 7 bases separated the two germline ends. This CDR3 is built from 11 residues. CDR1 is DFQATT, CDR2 SNEGSKA, per germline (reference sequence). In nucleotides, the CDR3 is TGCAGTGGCGTCTACTCCTACGAGCAGTACTTC. Protein: CSGVYSYEQYF.

The chain is built from TRBV29-1 and TRBJ2-1; D is possibly TRBD1 or TRBD2 (6 bases each). V was trimmed by 0 bases and J by 10 bases, leaving 13 bases between them. The germline V gene encodes CDR1 SQVTM and CDR2 ANQGSEA. The CDR3 is made up of 13 amino acids. The CDR3 sequence: CSVEERGDGEQFF. In DNA form, the CDR3 reads TGCAGCGTTGAAGAAAGGGGGGACGGAGAGCAGTTCTTC.

V gene TRBV15 combines with J gene TRBJ2-1; 9 bases align to TRBD1. The CDR3 is made up of 15 amino acids. V trimming: 3 bases; J trimming: 8 bases; junction bases outside the gene matches: 8. CDR1 is LNHNV, CDR2 YYDKDF, per germline (reference sequence). For the CDR3, the DNA is TGTGCCACCAGCAGCTCAGGGGGGACAGGGCATGAGCAGTTCTTC. Protein product: CATSSSGGTGHEQFF.

V is TRBV19 and J is TRBJ1-2, with D possibly TRBD1 on 5 matching bases. The CDR3 extends over 13 amino acids. The germline V gene encodes CDR1 LNHDA and CDR2 SQIVND (reference sequence). The germline V and J ends were trimmed by 8 bases and 8 bases, with 18 bases remaining between them. The CDR3 coding sequence is TGTGCCAGTGGGGGATCAGCAGCAGGGGGCTACACCTTC. It specifies CASGGSAAGGYTF.

V gene TRBV4-1 combines with J gene TRBJ2-1, with TRBD1 matching over 7 bases. Looked up from germline, CDR1 is MGHRA and CDR2 is YSYEKL. CDR3 size: 16 residues. J gave up 4 bases and V 3 bases, and 9 bases lay outside the gene matches. This chain's CDR3 is CASSHEDGTVYNEQFF. CDR3 in DNA: TGCGCCAGCAGCCACGAGGACGGGACAGTATACAATGAGCAGTTCTTC.

The gene calls are TRBV9 and TRBJ2-7, with 9 bases fitting TRBD1. The J segment lost 4 bases and the V segment lost 4 bases, leaving 15 bases of the junction unmatched. Germline V gene sequence: CDR1 SGDLS, CDR2 YYNGEE. The CDR3 has 17 residues. The CDR3 protein is CASSPSPRDRASYEQYF. As DNA, the CDR3 is TGTGCCAGCAGCCCTAGCCCCCGGGACAGGGCTTCATACGAGCAGTACTTC.

The chain couples TRBV29-1 to TRBJ2-3; 12 nucleotides line up with TRBD2. The germline V gene encodes CDR1 SQVTM and CDR2 ANQGSEA. V gave up 4 bases and J gave up 7 bases; unmatched junction bases: 12. The CDR3 totals 16 residues. CDR3: CSVGTARTSGDYTQYF. In DNA form, the CDR3 reads TGCAGCGTTGGGACAGCGAGGACTAGCGGGGATTATACGCAGTATTTT.

This chain uses TRBV5-1 with TRBJ2-1; 8 bases map to TRBD1. V lost 2 bases and J lost 6; bases outside the gene matches: 7. Looked up from germline, CDR1 is SGHRS and CDR2 is YFSETQ. The CDR3 runs 15 residues. In nucleotides, the CDR3 is TGCGCCAGCAGCTTTTGGACAGGGTCTTTCAATGAGCAGTTCTTC. Encoded protein: CASSFWTGSFNEQFF.

The count of this clonotype is one. The V and J genes are TRBV7-8 and TRBJ2-7; 11 positions match TRBD2. Trimming cost V 4 bases and J 4 bases; bases outside gene matches: 9. Germline-derived CDR1 and CDR2 are SGHVS and FQNEAQ. The CDR3 is made up of 16 amino acids. CDR3 in DNA: TGTGCCAGCAGCTCAAGACTAGCGGGATTTACGTACGAGCAGTACTTC. Its protein is CASSSRLAGFTYEQYF.

The genes are TRBV29-1 and TRBJ2-7; D possibly corresponds to TRBD1 (5 bases). CDR3 length equals 11 residues. V lost 5 bases to trimming and J lost 6 bases, with 11 bases between them. Germline V CDR1 and CDR2: SQVTM, ANQGSEA. CDR3 in DNA: TGCAGCGTTTTGACGCAGGGCGAGCAGTACTTC. Encoded protein: CSVLTQGEQYF.

This chain connects TRBV6-5 to TRBJ1-1; D remains ambiguous. Trimming took off 7 bases at V and 0 bases at J, with 15 bases between the two ends. The CDR3 is made up of 15 amino acids. Germline V lookup: CDR1 MNHEY, CDR2 SVGAGI. This chain's CDR3 is CASIPSAAMNTEAFF. CDR3 sequence (DNA): TGTGCCAGCATCCCCTCCGCAGCGATGAACACTGAAGCTTTCTTT.

The chain is built from TRBV14 and TRBJ2-5, with D possibly called TRBD1 or TRBD2 (5 bases each). Germline V gene lookup returns CDR1 SGHDN and CDR2 FVKESK. The V gene lost 0 bases and the J gene lost 5 bases, with 25 bases spanning the gap. The CDR3 extends over 19 amino acids. CDR3 DNA sequence: TGTGCCAGCAGCCAAGATTCGTGGCCCGGGGCTAGCCGGCTGGAGACCCAGTACTTC. It translates to CASSQDSWPGASRLETQYF.

The CDR3 DNA sequence: TGTGCCAGCAGCTGGGGCGGGGGCGAGGAGACCCAGTACTTC. Amino acid sequence: CASSWGGGEETQYF. This chain joins TRBV13 and TRBJ2-5; the D gene is possibly TRBD2 (7 bases). CDR1 is PRHDT and CDR2 is FYEKMQ in the germline V gene (reference sequence). V was cut by 4 bases and J by 5 bases, with 14 bases left in between. This CDR3 has 14 residues.

The CDR3 spells CAWSSPPVNEKLFF. The CDR3 DNA sequence: TGTGCCTGGAGCTCTCCGCCGGTTAATGAAAAACTGTTTTTT. The chain carries TRBV30 and TRBJ1-4; D gene ambiguous. The CDR3 length is 14 residues. V shed 3 bases and J shed 4 bases, with 12 bases lying between them. Germline CDR1 reads GTSNPN; CDR2 reads SVGIG (reference sequence).

This clonotype was counted once. The rearrangement links TRBV3-1 to TRBJ2-7, with 7 bases aligning to TRBD1. This CDR3 region has 16 residues. CDR1 and CDR2 (germline): LGHDT, YNNKEL (reference sequence). V shed 0 bases and J 2 bases; nucleotides not matched to a gene: 7. DNA of the CDR3: TGTGCCAGCAGCCAAGATCAGGGGGTCACACCCTACGAGCAGTACTTC. It specifies CASSQDQGVTPYEQYF.

The chain joins TRBV29-1 to TRBJ2-7; D possibly matches TRBD1 or TRBD2 (5 bases each). V was pared by 3 bases and J by 6 bases, with 15 bases between. CDR1 and CDR2 (germline): SQVTM, ANQGSEA. CDR3 length: 13 amino acids. The CDR3 loop is CSVDSGAMGEQYF. The CDR3 region has the DNA TGCAGCGTTGACTCCGGGGCGATGGGCGAGCAGTACTTC.

A single count supports this clonotype. The chain combines TRBV20-1 with TRBJ2-1; the D is unclear. V lost 3 bases to trimming and J lost 0 bases, with 9 bases between them. The CDR3 runs to 14 residues. In germline, CDR1 is DFQATT, CDR2 SNEGSKA (reference sequence). In DNA form, the CDR3 reads TGCAGTGCTAGGGAGCGAATCTCCTACAATGAGCAGTTCTTC. Amino acid sequence: CSARERISYNEQFF.

The chain has TRBV9 and TRBJ1-2; D gene ambiguous. Trimming cost V 0 bases and J 2 bases, with 2 bases left between them. Germline V gene lookup returns CDR1 SGDLS and CDR2 YYNGEE. This CDR3 has 12 amino acids. CDR3 sequence reads: CASSVGNYGYTF. In nucleotides, the CDR3 is TGTGCCAGCAGCGTAGGCAACTATGGCTACACCTTC.

V is TRBV29-1 and J is TRBJ2-5; TRBD1 matches 8 bases. The junction had 6 bases not matched to a gene; V was cut back by 5 bases and J by 4 bases. The germline gives CDR1 SQVTM, CDR2 ANQGSEA. This CDR3 has 13 residues. The CDR3 region is CSVSQGARETQYF. Written as DNA, the CDR3 is TGCAGCGTTTCGCAGGGGGCCCGAGAGACCCAGTACTTC.

The rearrangement joins TRBV7-8 to TRBJ2-1; 9 nucleotides line up with TRBD2. Germline V gene data show CDR1 as SGHVS and CDR2 as FQNEAQ. The CDR3 sequence is 16 residues long. V lost 3 bases to trimming and J lost 5 bases; unmatched junction nucleotides: 8. CDR3 region: CASSFQVSGGDNEQFF. CDR3 coding DNA: TGTGCCAGCAGCTTCCAGGTTAGCGGGGGCGACAATGAGCAGTTCTTC.